The 26 T cell receptor beta chains in this list originate from one sample, sequenced in a study of blood T cell repertoires in COVID-19. The assay was immunoSEQ multiplex PCR, and TCRdb's table has in-frame clones only and misses some. The table lists 210,000 or so clones, around 80% of them singletons. Sequences were obtained from PBMCs or T cells enriched from blood (not recorded which). The receptors derive from a man under 40 with acute COVID-19.

This clone was seen only a few times. Because the CDR3's place on the DNA is in doubt, the DNA is left out and the CDR3 is given as listed by TCRdb. This chain links TRBV5-4 with TRBJ1-1. Germline assignment: CDR1 SGHNT and CDR2 YYREEE (reference sequence). The CDR3 is 14 amino acids in total, end residues counted. Here the CDR3 reads CASSFGNGGTEAFF.

This chain uses TRBV7-3 with TRBJ2-2; 9 bases line up with TRBD1. V was clipped by 2 bases and J by 3 bases; unmatched bases: 1. The CDR3 spans 15 residues. Germline CDR1 and CDR2: SGHTA and FQGTGA. The CDR3 protein is CASSLGTGYTGELFF. As DNA, the CDR3 is TGTGCCAGCAGCTTAGGGACAGGGTACACCGGGGAGCTGTTTTTT. Using reference TRBV7-3 and TRBJ2-2 for the parts outside the CDR3, the full variable domain is GAGVSQTPSNKVTEKGKYVELRCDPISGHTALYWYRQSLGQGPEFLIYFQGTGAADDSGLPNDRFFAVRPEGSVSTLKIQRTERGDSAVYLCASSLGTGYTGELFFGEGSRLTVL.

The rearrangement joins TRBV28 to TRBJ1-2, with a tentative D call TRBD1 (5 bases). CDR3 length: 13 residues. V lost 7 bases to trimming and J lost 7 bases, with 16 bases between them. Germline values: CDR1 MDHEN, CDR2 SYDVKM. The CDR3 reads CASTGQGDIGYTF. The CDR3 nucleotides read TGTGCCAGCACAGGGCAGGGTGATATTGGCTACACCTTC.

V is TRBV9 and J is TRBJ1-1; D is uncertain. V lost 1 base, J lost 4 bases, and 11 bases lay in between. Germline-derived CDR1 and CDR2 are SGDLS and YYNGEE. The CDR3 covers 14 residues. In DNA form, the CDR3 reads TGTGCCAGCAGCGTATCCCTCCGGAGCACTGAAGCTTTCTTT. Protein product: CASSVSLRSTEAFF. Drawing the rest from reference TRBV9 and TRBJ1-1, the complete variable domain is DSGVTQTPKHLITATGQRVTLRCSPRSGDLSVYWYQQSLDQGLQFLIQYYNGEERAKGNILERFSAQQFPDLHSELNLSSLELGDSALYFCASSVSLRSTEAFFGQGTRLTVV.

A single count supports this clone. The genes are TRBV5-6 and TRBJ2-5; D is perhaps TRBD2 (6 bases). Trimming cost V 4 bases and J 4 bases, with 11 bases left between them. The CDR3 extends over 13 amino acids. The germline V gene has CDR1 SGHDT and CDR2 YYEEEE. DNA for the CDR3: TGTGCCAGCAGCGTTCGGGGAGGAGAGACCCAGTACTTC. Its protein product is CASSVRGGETQYF.

Turning to this clone: Distinct nucleotide sequences in the sample also encode this CDR3. CDR3 sequence reads: CASRPGTYSTDTQYF. DNA for the CDR3: TGCGCCAGCAGGCCCGGGACTTATAGCACAGATACGCAGTATTTT. The chain carries TRBV5-1 and TRBJ2-3, with D possibly matching TRBD2 (6 bases). The germline CDR1 and CDR2 sequences are SGHRS and YFSETQ. This CDR3 region has 15 residues. The V end lost 5 bases, the J end lost 0 bases, and 13 bases lay between the germline ends.

This clone has a handful of counts. This sequence joins TRBV4-1 and TRBJ1-5; D is ambiguous. V gave up 5 bases and J gave up 2 bases, with 10 bases separating them. CDR1 is MGHRA, CDR2 YSYEKL, per germline. The CDR3 runs 14 residues. The CDR3 sequence: CASSLSRGNQPQHF. The CDR3 DNA sequence: TGCGCCAGCAGCTTATCGAGGGGCAATCAGCCCCAGCATTTT.

CDR3 DNA: TGCAGCGTAGTGGGCAGGGTAGGACCCACTGAAGCTTTCTTT. It encodes CSVVGRVGPTEAFF. V and J are TRBV29-1 and TRBJ1-1; a weak D match, TRBD1 (5 bases). CDR1 is SQVTM, CDR2 ANQGSEA, per germline. V shed 6 bases and J shed 4 bases, with 18 bases lying between them. There are 14 residues in the CDR3.

Concerning this clone itself: The same CDR3 arises from other DNA sequences in this sample as well. DNA of the CDR3: TGTGCCAGCAGTTTCGCAGGAAATCAGCCCCAGCATTTT. This encodes CASSFAGNQPQHF. This chain uses TRBV28 with TRBJ1-5; no clear D gene. Germline V gene sequence: CDR1 MDHEN, CDR2 SYDVKM. Trimming took 3 bases from V and 4 from J, leaving 7 bases between them. The CDR3 runs to 13 residues.

This clone was counted ten times or more. This rearrangement joins TRBV19 to TRBJ1-2; TRBD1 matches 9 bases. V was clipped by 3 bases and J by 8 bases; unmatched bases: 7. This CDR3 region has 14 residues. Germline CDR1 LNHDA, CDR2 SQIVND (reference sequence). This CDR3 is CASSIPGTGKGYTF. CDR3 nucleotide sequence: TGTGCCAGTAGTATCCCCGGGACAGGGAAAGGCTACACCTTC. Full variable domain (rest looked up from reference TRBV19 and TRBJ1-2): DGGITQSPKYLFRKEGQNVTLSCEQNLNHDAMYWYRQDPGQGLRLIYYSQIVNDFQKGDIAEGYSVSREKKESFPLTVTSAQKNPTAFYLCASSIPGTGKGYTFGSGTRLTVV.

J is TRBJ1-2 and V is TRBV3-1 (or the pseudogene TRBV3-2), with D unresolved. The CDR3 is 12 residues long. The V gene lost 0 bases and the J gene lost 7 bases, with 6 bases spanning the gap. From germline, CDR1 is LGHDT and CDR2 YNNKEL (reference sequence). The CDR3 protein is CASSQDLRGYTF. CDR3 bases: TGTGCCAGCAGCCAAGATCTTCGTGGCTACACCTTC.

The chain recombines TRBV9 with TRBJ1-1; 7 bases agree with TRBD1. Looked up from germline, CDR1 is SGDLS and CDR2 is YYNGEE. V lost 0 bases and J lost 6; bases outside the gene matches: 17. The CDR3 is 18 amino acids. The DNA of the CDR3 is TGTGCCAGCAGCGTAGGGGACAGCCCGATGCTAGTTGTAGCTGAAGCTTTCTTT. Translated, it gives CASSVGDSPMLVVAEAFF.

The V gene is TRBV7-9, the J gene TRBJ2-3; 9 positions agree with TRBD2. In germline, CDR1 is SEHNR, CDR2 FQNEAQ (reference sequence). V shed 1 base, J shed 3 bases, and the junction held 5 bases outside the gene matches. CDR3 length: 16 amino acids. The CDR3 loop reads CASSLGAGGRTDTQYF. Here the CDR3 DNA reads TGTGCCAGCAGCTTAGGTGCGGGGGGGCGGACAGATACGCAGTATTTT.

Points on this clone: One junction end does not reproduce the germline sequence, and a read error may be involved. The rearrangement links TRBV5-1 to TRBJ2-7; 10 nucleotides align to TRBD1. This CDR3 contains 15 residues. The germline V gene encodes CDR1 SGHRS and CDR2 YFSETQ. CDR3 residues: CASSLQPGQGPGGDF. Here the CDR3 DNA reads TGCGCCAGCAGCTTGCAACCGGGACAGGGGCCGGGCGGTGACTTC.

The chain couples TRBV6-1 to TRBJ2-7; 9 nucleotides match TRBD1. V shed 2 bases and J 7 bases; nucleotides not matched to a gene: 6. The CDR3 consists of 14 residues. Germline assignment: CDR1 MNHNS and CDR2 SASEGT. DNA for the CDR3: TGTGCCAGCAGTGAACTGGGGACAGGGTCGGAGCAGTACTTC. This codes for CASSELGTGSEQYF.

This sequence joins TRBV27 and TRBJ1-5; 8 bases align to TRBD1. The CDR3 is made up of 14 amino acids. J was trimmed by 6 bases and V by 5 bases; bases with no gene match: 6. CDR1 is MNHEY, CDR2 SMNVEV, per germline (reference sequence). The CDR3 nucleotides are TGTGCCAGCAGTCCGAAGGACAGGGTTCAGCCCCAGCATTTT. The encoded protein is CASSPKDRVQPQHF.

The chain employs TRBV5-5 and TRBJ1-5; 7 bases align to TRBD1. This CDR3 has 18 amino acids. Trimming cost V 4 bases and J 3 bases; bases outside gene matches: 16. Germline loops: CDR1 SGHKS, CDR2 YYEKEE (reference sequence). The CDR3 nucleotides read TGTGCCAGCAGCCCGATTCTTCGGGACAGAGTCATCAATCAGCCCCAGCATTTT. It specifies CASSPILRDRVINQPQHF. Using reference TRBV5-5 and TRBJ1-5 for the parts outside the CDR3, the full variable domain is DAGVTQSPTHLIKTRGQQVTLRCSPISGHKSVSWYQQVLGQGPQFIFQYYEKEERGRGNFPDRFSARQFPNYSSELNVNALLLGDSALYLCASSPILRDRVINQPQHFGDGTRLSIL.

The chain has TRBV19 and TRBJ1-1; tentative D call: TRBD1 (5 bases). V lost 2 bases, J lost 7 bases, and 14 bases lay in between. This CDR3 contains 14 residues. The germline CDR1 and CDR2 sequences are LNHDA and SQIVND (reference sequence). CDR3 loop: CASSINLGVFEAFF. In nucleotides, the CDR3 is TGTGCCAGTAGTATAAATTTAGGGGTCTTTGAAGCTTTCTTT.

CDR3 sequence (DNA): TGTGCCACCAAAGTGTGGGGGGACACCGGGGAGCTGTTTTTT. It specifies CATKVWGDTGELFF. This sequence joins TRBV7-2 and TRBJ2-2; D may be TRBD2 (6 bases). The CDR3 is made up of 14 amino acids. Germline V gives CDR1 SGHTA, CDR2 FQGNSA. The germline V and J ends were trimmed by 10 bases and 3 bases, with 15 bases remaining between them.

This clone was seen a single time. The genes are TRBV7-9 and TRBJ2-7; D uncertain. The V gene's germline CDR1 is SEHNR and CDR2 FQNEAQ (reference sequence). Trimming pared 5 bases from V and 5 bases from J, leaving 13 bases between. The CDR3 totals 13 residues. The chain's CDR3 is CASSTGRMDEQYF. CDR3 sequence (DNA): TGTGCCAGCAGCACGGGTCGCATGGACGAGCAGTACTTC.

The V and J genes are TRBV12-5 and TRBJ1-4; 7 nucleotides agree with TRBD1. The CDR3 loop spans 14 amino acids. Unmatched junction bases numbered 7, after V lost 4 bases and J lost 8 bases. Looked up from germline, CDR1 is LGHNT and CDR2 is FRNRAP. CDR3 nucleotides: TGTGCTAGTGGTTCACAGGGGCTGGGGGAAAAACTGTTTTTT. Protein: CASGSQGLGEKLFF.

This clone was counted a single time. The chain couples TRBV4-1 to TRBJ2-7; 7 bases match TRBD1. The CDR3 loop spans 15 amino acids. V was clipped by 6 bases and J by 0 bases; unmatched bases: 8. Germline CDR1 reads MGHRA; CDR2 reads YSYEKL. The CDR3 sequence: CASSSGTEISYEQYF. In DNA form, the CDR3 reads TGCGCCAGCAGTTCCGGGACAGAAATCTCCTACGAGCAGTACTTC.

This clone appeared once. V gene TRBV18 combines with J gene TRBJ1-5; D might be TRBD1 (6 bases). With 3 bases removed from V and 4 bases from J, the gap between germline ends came to 13 bases. The CDR3 sequence is 15 residues long. In germline, CDR1 is KGHSH, CDR2 LQKENI. This chain's CDR3 is CASSPGTSKNQPQHF. The CDR3 DNA sequence: TGTGCCAGCTCACCTGGGACATCAAAAAATCAGCCCCAGCATTTT.

This chain connects TRBV2 to TRBJ2-7; D is ambiguous. Trimming removed 5 bases at V and 0 bases at J, with 14 bases between. Germline lookup yields CDR1 SNHLY and CDR2 FYNNEI. The CDR3 length is 15 residues. CDR3 region: CASSSRSASSYEQYF. The CDR3 DNA reads TGTGCCAGCAGTTCCCGGAGCGCGAGCTCCTACGAGCAGTACTTC.

The chain has TRBV19 and TRBJ2-5; D is uncertain. The V gene lost 4 bases and the J gene lost 4 bases, with 7 bases spanning the gap. The CDR3 has 12 residues. Germline V gene lookup returns CDR1 LNHDA and CDR2 SQIVND (reference sequence). The CDR3 region is CASSKQSETQYF. The CDR3 coding sequence is TGTGCCAGTAGTAAACAGTCAGAGACCCAGTACTTC. Filled out from reference TRBV19 and TRBJ2-5, the complete variable domain reads DGGITQSPKYLFRKEGQNVTLSCEQNLNHDAMYWYRQDPGQGLRLIYYSQIVNDFQKGDIAEGYSVSREKKESFPLTVTSAQKNPTAFYLCASSKQSETQYFGPGTRLLVL.

The V and J genes are TRBV5-1 and TRBJ2-5, with D perhaps matching TRBD1 (6 bases). The length of the CDR3 is 15 residues. Germline CDR1 and CDR2: SGHRS and YFSETQ. Trimming removed 4 bases from V and 5 bases from J, with 18 bases in between. CDR3 bases: TGCGCCAGCAGCCCCAACCCCGGGACAATGGAGACCCAGTACTTC. It translates to CASSPNPGTMETQYF. Full variable domain (outside the CDR3, taken from reference TRBV5-1 and TRBJ2-5): KAGVTQTPRYLIKTRGQQVTLSCSPISGHRSVSWYQQTPGQGLQFLFEYFSETQRNKGNFPGRFSGRQFSNSRSEMNVSTLELGDSALYLCASSPNPGTMETQYFGPGTRLLVL.